This T cell receptor (beta chain) was profiled in a study of T-cell memory formation after mild COVID-19. Study-wide context: Largely donor-specific sequence clusters came from a couple of donors.

CDR3 length: 16 residues. Germline V gene data show CDR1 as SGHTA and CDR2 as FQGNSA. V lost 5 bases, J lost 1 base, and 16 bases lay in between. A single record per CDR3 protein comes from TCRdb applying MiXCR to the 5' RACE reads. The sample has 290,000 or so distinct CDR3 sequences, around 19% seen once. This clonotype was observed at least ten times. The sequence was collected from a man between 18 and 29 years old who had mild COVID-19 (a few samples of this study predate the infection). Cell type and time point are not known. The sample taken for sequencing was PBMCs or a T cell subset sorted from them (not recorded which). The chain has TRBV7-2 and TRBJ2-3; D may be TRBD2 (5 bases). In nucleotides, the CDR3 is TGTGCCAGCAGCGAAGCGAGCCCCGGGGGCACAGATACGCAGTATTTT. Encoded protein: CASSEASPGGTDTQYF.